The 22 T cell receptor beta chains below come from one sample, sequenced in a study of blood T cells in healthy people across ages. The authors ran a second PCR of 7 to 11 cycles using a sample-barcoded 5' primer and a J-beta primer mix. MiXCR, run by TCRdb on the 5' RACE reads, gives a single entry per CDR3 protein. Among roughly 2 million distinct CDR3 sequences, about 49% were seen once, and the ten largest hold 2.1%. Specimen: blood. These receptors were taken from a woman in her thirties or forties in good health.

This clonotype was seen many times. The rearrangement uses TRBV7-9 and TRBJ2-5; D not certain. Trimming removed 3 bases at V and 5 bases at J, with 10 bases between. Looked up from germline, CDR1 is SEHNR and CDR2 is FQNEAQ (reference sequence). The CDR3 totals 13 residues. Here the CDR3 reads CASSLQAAETQYF. The CDR3 DNA reads as TGTGCCAGCAGCTTGCAGGCTGCGGAGACCCAGTACTTC.

This chain joins TRBV9 and TRBJ2-7, with D possibly TRBD2 on 6 matching bases. The V end was cut by 0 bases, the J end by 0 bases, with 10 bases between. The CDR3 runs to 15 residues. Germline V CDR1 and CDR2: SGDLS, YYNGEE. CDR3 coding DNA: TGTGCCAGCAGCGTAGATGTGGGACTCTCCTACGAGCAGTACTTC. This gives the protein CASSVDVGLSYEQYF.

CDR3 protein: CARAAESSTDTQYF. The CDR3, as DNA: TGTGCCCGGGCAGCAGAATCTAGCACAGATACGCAGTATTTT. The chain employs TRBV28 and TRBJ2-3; no clear D gene. CDR1 and CDR2 from the germline V gene are MDHEN and SYDVKM. V was clipped by 11 bases and J by 0 bases, with 15 bases between them. There are 14 residues in the CDR3. Full variable domain (rest looked up from reference TRBV28 and TRBJ2-3): DVKVTQSSRYLVKRTGEKVFLECVQDMDHENMFWYRQDPGLGLRLIYFSYDVKMKEKGDIPEGYSVSREKKERFSLILESASTNQTSMYLCARAAESSTDTQYFGPGTRLTVL.

This clonotype occurred a few times. This rearrangement joins TRBV28 to TRBJ2-7, with D tentatively TRBD2 (6 bases). With 3 bases removed from V and 5 bases from J, the gap between germline ends came to 17 bases. From germline, CDR1 is MDHEN and CDR2 SYDVKM. This CDR3 has 15 residues. CDR3 sequence: CASSFYQGAGHEQYF. The CDR3 region has the DNA TGTGCCAGCAGTTTCTATCAGGGAGCGGGCCACGAGCAGTACTTC.

This clonotype has more than one count but fewer than ten. CDR3 sequence reads: CASRRSSAGEQYF. The DNA of the CDR3 is TGTGCCAGCAGGCGCTCTTCCGCGGGGGAGCAGTACTTC. The rearrangement links TRBV27 to TRBJ2-5, with TRBD2 matching over 7 bases. V dropped 6 bases and J dropped 11; count of bases not matched to a gene: 12. CDR3 length equals 13 residues. In germline, CDR1 is MNHEY, CDR2 SMNVEV (reference sequence).

The CDR3 loop reads CASSALTGLQETQYF. In nucleotides, the CDR3 is TGTGCCAGCAGTGCCTTGACAGGGCTTCAAGAGACCCAGTACTTC. The chain has TRBV27 and TRBJ2-5, with 7 bases matching TRBD1. Germline values: CDR1 MNHEY, CDR2 SMNVEV (reference sequence). V shed 5 bases, J shed 2 bases, and the junction held 8 bases outside the gene matches. The CDR3 loop spans 15 amino acids.

CDR3: CASTRGTGSTDTQYF. The CDR3 region has the DNA TGTGCCAGTACGCGAGGAACAGGGAGCACAGATACGCAGTATTTT. This sequence joins TRBV19 and TRBJ2-3, with a weak D call TRBD1 (6 bases). CDR3 length: 15 residues. Germline V CDR1 and CDR2: LNHDA, SQIVND (reference sequence). The V end lost 7 bases, the J end lost 0 bases, and 14 bases lay between the germline ends.

This clonotype was seen more than once but under ten times. V is TRBV4-2 and J is TRBJ1-2, with a tentative D call TRBD1 (5 bases). Between the trimmed V and J ends, which lost 0 bases and 0 bases, there was a span of 5 bases. This CDR3 spans 14 amino acids. CDR1 is LGHNA, CDR2 YNFKEQ, per germline. The CDR3 spells CASSQETANYGYTF. CDR3 in DNA: TGTGCCAGCAGCCAAGAGACAGCTAACTATGGCTACACCTTC.

The genes are TRBV29-1 and TRBJ2-1; D gene unclear. The germline V gene encodes CDR1 SQVTM and CDR2 ANQGSEA. Trimming cost V 1 base and J 8 bases, with 3 bases left between them. The CDR3 loop spans 10 amino acids. The CDR3 DNA follows: TGCAGCGTTGAAGCGTATGAGCAGTTCTTC. Protein product: CSVEAYEQFF.

The sample holds a few counts of this clonotype. The V gene is TRBV6-5, the J gene TRBJ2-6, with a weak D call TRBD1 (5 bases). The CDR3 contains 18 residues. Germline-derived CDR1 and CDR2 are MNHEY and SVGAGI. Trimming cost V 2 bases and J 0 bases, with 14 bases left between them. The CDR3 bases are TGTGCCAGCAGTTACGGCTGGGGCGTAAGCTCTGGGGCCAACGTCCTGACTTTC. Translating it yields CASSYGWGVSSGANVLTF.

This clonotype has more than one count but fewer than ten. The chain links TRBV20-1 to TRBJ1-6; D is ambiguous. The CDR3 sequence is 15 residues long. Trimming left V 1 base short and J 7 bases short, with 14 bases between. CDR1 and CDR2 (germline): DFQATT, SNEGSKA (reference sequence). The CDR3 spells CSARGAYPRNSPLHF. CDR3 nucleotides: TGCAGTGCTAGAGGGGCGTACCCTAGGAATTCACCCCTCCACTTT.

The chain links TRBV29-1 to TRBJ2-3; the D is unclear. CDR1 and CDR2 (germline): SQVTM, ANQGSEA. The CDR3 is 13 residues long. The V end lost 6 bases, the J end lost 2 bases, and 12 bases lay between the germline ends. CDR3 in DNA: TGCAGCGTCCAAGCTAGGTTCACAGATACGCAGTATTTT. Its protein is CSVQARFTDTQYF.

This clonotype was found a few times. The chain combines TRBV29-1 with TRBJ1-4; D unclear. The CDR3 consists of 12 residues. Germline V gene lookup returns CDR1 SQVTM and CDR2 ANQGSEA. Deletions cut 4 bases from V and 3 bases from J, with 6 bases between. CDR3 region: CSVVTSNEKLFF. As DNA, the CDR3 is TGCAGCGTTGTCACTTCTAATGAAAAACTGTTTTTT.

This rearrangement joins TRBV4-3 to TRBJ2-5; TRBD2 might be the D (5 bases). The J call is in doubt because the DNA end fits TRBJ2-7 better. The CDR3 is 14 residues long. Germline V gives CDR1 LGHNA, CDR2 YSLEER. The DNA for the CDR3 is TGCGCCAGCAGCCAAGATTTTGGGAGCGACGAGCAGTACTTC. It yields the protein CASSQDFGSDEQYF.

The chain carries TRBV7-2 and TRBJ1-4; a possible D gene is TRBD1 (5 bases). This CDR3 comprises 16 residues. Deletions cut 3 bases from V and 3 bases from J, with 14 bases between. Germline CDR1 and CDR2: SGHTA and FQGNSA. CDR3 amino acids: CASSFLAGAANEKLFF. CDR3 bases: TGTGCCAGCAGCTTCCTCGCTGGGGCGGCTAATGAAAAACTGTTTTTT. Looking up the rest from reference TRBV7-2 and TRBJ1-4 gives the full variable domain: GAGVSQSPSNKVTEKGKDVELRCDPISGHTALYWYRQSLGQGLEFLIYFQGNSAPDKSGLPSDRFSAERTGGSVSTLTIQRTQQEDSAVYLCASSFLAGAANEKLFFGSGTQLSVL.

The gene calls are TRBV6-1 and TRBJ2-1; no definite D call. In germline, CDR1 is MNHNS, CDR2 SASEGT. V lost 4 bases and J lost 7, with 17 bases in between. The CDR3 totals 15 residues. The CDR3 spells CASSATHRVRNEQFF. CDR3 DNA sequence: TGTGCCAGCAGTGCCACACATCGGGTGAGGAATGAGCAGTTCTTC.

The chain carries TRBV19 and TRBJ1-2; D is perhaps TRBD1 (5 bases). V lost 6 bases and J 4 bases, leaving 15 bases between the germline ends. The CDR3 is 14 amino acids. Germline-derived CDR1 and CDR2 are LNHDA and SQIVND (reference sequence). CDR3 sequence (DNA): TGTGCCAGTAGGGGACTCCTCAATCCCTATGGCTACACCTTC. This translates into CASRGLLNPYGYTF.

This clonotype was detected ten times or more. V and J are TRBV7-2 and TRBJ2-3; 8 bases align to TRBD1. The J segment lost 4 bases and the V segment lost 5 bases, leaving 5 bases of the junction unmatched. Germline V CDR1 and CDR2: SGHTA, FQGNSA. The CDR3 extends over 14 amino acids. CDR3 residues: CASSPGQGSDTQYF. CDR3 coding DNA: TGTGCCAGCAGCCCAGGACAGGGTTCAGATACGCAGTATTTT.

This clonotype was seen a handful of times. This rearrangement joins TRBV4-3 to TRBJ2-1; 8 nucleotides agree with TRBD1. V gave up 1 base and J gave up 6 bases; unmatched junction bases: 8. Germline V CDR1 and CDR2: LGHNA, YSLEER. This CDR3 comprises 16 residues. In DNA form, the CDR3 reads TGCGCCAGCAGCCAAGGGGTCGGACAGGGACGCAATGAGCAGTTCTTC. This translates into CASSQGVGQGRNEQFF.

This clonotype was detected ten times or more. The chain links TRBV29-1 to TRBJ2-1; TRBD1 agrees at 9 bases. V shed 0 bases and J 2 bases; nucleotides not matched to a gene: 8. The CDR3 contains 17 residues. Germline loops: CDR1 SQVTM, CDR2 ANQGSEA. In DNA form, the CDR3 reads TGCAGCGTTGAAGATAGACAGGGGGTGAGGGCCTACAATGAGCAGTTCTTC. This gives the protein CSVEDRQGVRAYNEQFF.

This sequence joins TRBV6-5 and TRBJ2-1; 9 bases line up with TRBD1. CDR3 length: 13 amino acids. CDR1 is MNHEY and CDR2 is SVGAGI in the germline V gene. V lost 5 bases, J lost 10 bases, and 6 bases stayed unmatched. CDR3 protein: CASSDYRGHEQFF. The DNA for the CDR3 is TGTGCCAGCAGTGACTACAGGGGGCACGAGCAGTTCTTC.

The V and J genes are TRBV20-1 and TRBJ2-1; no firm D call. The CDR3 is 15 residues long. Trimming left V 6 bases short and J 8 bases short, with 23 bases between. Germline V gives CDR1 DFQATT, CDR2 SNEGSKA (reference sequence). CDR3 loop: CSATETVSTTYEQFF. The CDR3, as DNA: TGCAGTGCCACAGAAACGGTCTCCACCACATATGAGCAGTTCTTC.